The 14 T cell receptor beta chains given below trace back to one sample, sequenced in a study of vaccination and CD4 T cells after COVID-19. Noted treatment: 10-day PBMC culture with coronavirus spike peptide pools or control peptides (ViraFEST assay). Those CD4+ T cells from the unexposed donor predate the COVID-19 pandemic (2011-2018). The Oncomine TCR Beta short-read assay was applied to DNA of cultured CD4+ T cells. DNA came from CD4+ T cells after culture. TCRdb fed the PCR reads into MiXCR, producing one record per CDR3 protein. The profile shows around 10,000 distinct CDR3 sequences, around 35% of them singletons. Antigens of these TCRs are unknown. Sample: CD4+ T cells from blood, cultured in vitro. Receptors were obtained from a human donor in good health.

This clonotype is labeled medium-sized. The gene calls are TRBV27 and TRBJ1-1; possibly TRBD1 for D (5 bases). The V gene lost 6 bases and the J gene lost 6 bases, with 11 bases spanning the gap. The CDR3 consists of 12 residues. Germline-derived CDR1 and CDR2 are MNHEY and SMNVEV (reference sequence). In DNA, the CDR3 is TGTGCCAGCAGGGGGACGGCCCCTGAAGCTTTCTTT. It is translated as CASRGTAPEAFF.

The chain has TRBV19 and TRBJ1-3, with D possibly TRBD1 on 5 matching bases. Germline CDR1 and CDR2: LNHDA and SQIVND (reference sequence). Trimming pared 7 bases from V and 2 bases from J, leaving 9 bases between. The CDR3 runs to 13 residues. The CDR3 DNA reads TGTGCCAGTACTAGGGGTGCTGGAAACACCATATATTTT. Translating gives CASTRGAGNTIYF.

CDR3 residues: CASSTLGGSQETQYF. The CDR3 DNA reads as TGTGCCAGCAGCACCCTCGGGGGAAGCCAAGAGACCCAGTACTTC. The chain couples TRBV11-2 to TRBJ2-5; D might be TRBD2 (6 bases). The germline V gene has CDR1 SGHAT and CDR2 FQNNGV. Trimming removed 5 bases from V and 1 base from J, with 14 bases in between. The CDR3 spans 15 residues.

This clonotype showed up just a few times. J is TRBJ2-7 and V is TRBV20-1, with D perhaps matching TRBD1 (5 bases). The CDR3 consists of 14 residues. V was trimmed by 0 bases and J by 6 bases, leaving 15 bases between them. Germline V gene sequence: CDR1 DFQATT, CDR2 SNEGSKA (reference sequence). As DNA, the CDR3 is TGCAGTGCTAGAGACTGGGCAGGGTTGGCCGAGCAGTACTTC. Amino acids: CSARDWAGLAEQYF.

The genes are TRBV20-1 and TRBJ1-5; perhaps TRBD1 as D (5 bases). Trimming removed 0 bases at V and 3 bases at J, with 15 bases between. The CDR3 runs 16 residues. Germline CDR1 is DFQATT and CDR2 is SNEGSKA (reference sequence). CDR3 loop: CSARDRRTLFNQPQHF. The DNA of the CDR3 is TGCAGTGCTAGAGATAGAAGGACACTTTTCAATCAGCCCCAGCATTTT.

This clonotype rates as large. The chain carries TRBV7-3 and TRBJ1-1; D remains ambiguous. V lost 2 bases and J 0 bases, leaving 4 bases between the germline ends. This CDR3 spans 13 amino acids. CDR1 and CDR2 (germline): SGHTA, FQGTGA. The DNA for the CDR3 is TGTGCCAGCAGCTTAGACGTGAACACTGAAGCTTTCTTT. Amino acid sequence: CASSLDVNTEAFF.

The chain recombines TRBV20-1 with TRBJ1-1; D might be TRBD1 (5 bases). The CDR3 has 15 amino acids. Trimming removed 6 bases at V and 1 base at J, with 18 bases between. CDR1 and CDR2 from the germline V gene are DFQATT and SNEGSKA (reference sequence). The CDR3 coding sequence is TGCAGTGCCCCCCATTACAGGTCATCGAACACTGAAGCTTTCTTT. The encoded protein is CSAPHYRSSNTEAFF.

By sample fraction, this clonotype is medium-sized. The chain couples TRBV20-1 to TRBJ1-2, with D maybe TRBD1 (6 bases). V was clipped by 3 bases and J by 2 bases, with 13 bases between them. CDR3 length: 14 amino acids. CDR1 and CDR2 (germline): DFQATT, SNEGSKA (reference sequence). The CDR3 sequence is CSARPAGGNYGYTF. CDR3 in DNA: TGCAGTGCTAGGCCCGCGGGGGGCAACTATGGCTACACCTTC.

The gene calls are TRBV5-1 and TRBJ2-2; D remains ambiguous. Trimming shortened V by 2 bases and J by 4 bases, and 18 bases separated the two germline ends. The germline V gene encodes CDR1 SGHRS and CDR2 YFSETQ. The CDR3 runs to 17 residues. Here the CDR3 DNA reads TGCGCCAGCAGCTTCGGCTTGGGATCGGTGGGCACCGGGGAGCTGTTTTTT. Encoded protein: CASSFGLGSVGTGELFF.

This clonotype has only a few counts. The chain is built from TRBV11-3 and TRBJ2-7; perhaps TRBD2 as D (6 bases). CDR3 length: 14 amino acids. The V end was cut by 3 bases, the J end by 6 bases, with 15 bases between. CDR1 and CDR2 (germline): SGHNT, YENEEA. The CDR3 nucleotides read TGTGCCAGCAGCTTGGGGGGAGGTGGACTCGAGCAGTACTTC. Its protein is CASSLGGGGLEQYF.

This sequence joins TRBV14 and TRBJ1-2; D may be TRBD1 (6 bases). V lost 4 bases, J lost 7 bases, and 16 bases lay in between. The germline CDR1 and CDR2 sequences are SGHDN and FVKESK. The CDR3 runs to 14 residues. CDR3 bases: TGTGCCAGCAGCCCTACAGGGCCCGTGGGTGGCTACACCTTC. This sequence encodes CASSPTGPVGGYTF.

This chain joins TRBV4-2 and TRBJ2-5, with TRBD1 identical over 7 bases. In germline, CDR1 is LGHNA, CDR2 YNFKEQ. The length of the CDR3 is 16 residues. V lost 4 bases and J lost 3; bases outside the gene matches: 11. The CDR3 DNA reads TGTGCCAGCAGCCGAGGGGGCAGCGGCGTGGAAGAGACCCAGTACTTC. This sequence encodes CASSRGGSGVEETQYF.

About this clonotype itself: Germline is not matched at one junction end, which may reflect a read error. The chain recombines TRBV7-7 with TRBJ2-2; D ambiguous. Germline CDR1 reads SSHAT; CDR2 reads FNYEAQ (reference sequence). The CDR3 is 15 amino acids. The CDR3 region is CASSLVTGNTGELFF. For the CDR3, the DNA is TGTGCTAGCAGCTTAGTTACCGGGAACACCGGGGAGCTGTTTTTT.

This clonotype was counted between two and nine times. The rearrangement links TRBV24-1 to TRBJ2-1; tentative D call: TRBD1 (5 bases). CDR1 and CDR2 (germline): KGHDR, SFDVKD. The CDR3 loop spans 16 amino acids. Trimming shortened V by 5 bases and J by 2 bases, and 15 bases separated the two germline ends. The CDR3 nucleotides read TGTGCCACCAGTGGGGGCAGGAGTCCGCCCTACAATGAGCAGTTCTTC. Translated: CATSGGRSPPYNEQFF.